This passage covers 18 T cell receptor beta chains from one sample sequenced in a study of PD-1 blockade in mismatch repair-deficient tumors. Clones were sequenced by immunoSEQ multiplex PCR, and TCRdb holds only the in-frame ones, with some missing. This table has tens of thousands of clones, roughly 80% appearing once. Sequences were derived from PBMCs, sampled before pembrolizumab treatment. These receptors were taken from an adult with mismatch repair-deficient cancer.

This sequence joins TRBV6-5 and TRBJ2-2; TRBD1 is a possible D gene (6 bases). The V end lost 6 bases, the J end lost 4 bases, and 9 bases lay between the germline ends. This CDR3 contains 13 residues. Per germline, CDR1 MNHEY and CDR2 SVGAGI. CDR3 nucleotide sequence: TGTGCCAGCAGGAGGACAGCCACCGGGGAGCTGTTTTTT. Amino acid sequence: CASRRTATGELFF.

The rearrangement joins TRBV6-1 to TRBJ2-7; tentatively, D is TRBD1 (6 bases). The CDR3 is 14 amino acids. V gave up 4 bases and J gave up 3 bases, with 13 bases separating them. The germline CDR1 and CDR2 sequences are MNHNS and SASEGT. CDR3 protein: CASSAQGRGYEQYF. CDR3 nucleotides: TGTGCCAGCAGTGCACAGGGAAGGGGCTACGAGCAGTACTTC.

V gene TRBV10-3 combines with J gene TRBJ1-2; D call uncertain. The CDR3 totals 17 residues. V shed 2 bases and J shed 1 base, with 17 bases lying between them. Germline V gene lookup returns CDR1 ENHRY and CDR2 SYGVKD. The CDR3 DNA reads as TGTGCCATCAGTGAGGTTTCGACATCGGGATTTAACTATGGCTACACCTTC. It specifies CAISEVSTSGFNYGYTF.

The chain carries TRBV5-1 and TRBJ2-3; D not certain. The germline V gene has CDR1 SGHRS and CDR2 YFSETQ. V lost 2 bases and J 6 bases, leaving 7 bases between the germline ends. The CDR3 consists of 12 residues. In DNA form, the CDR3 reads TGCGCCAGCAGCTTCTCTTCGGATACGCAGTATTTT. Amino acid sequence: CASSFSSDTQYF.

The rearrangement uses TRBV6-4 and TRBJ1-2, with a tentative D call TRBD1 (6 bases). The V and J ends lost 6 bases and 1 base respectively, with 12 bases between them. The germline gives CDR1 MRHNA, CDR2 SNTAGT. The CDR3 has 14 amino acids. This CDR3 reads CASSPGHYNYGYTF. In DNA, the CDR3 is TGTGCCAGCAGCCCGGGACACTATAACTATGGCTACACCTTC.

The chain couples TRBV29-1 to TRBJ1-2, with 8 bases aligning to TRBD1. The CDR3 runs 13 residues. V shed 2 bases, J shed 2 bases, and the junction held 1 base outside the gene matches. Germline V gives CDR1 SQVTM, CDR2 ANQGSEA. CDR3 sequence: CSVEWTGNYGYTF. The DNA for the CDR3 is TGCAGCGTTGAATGGACAGGGAACTATGGCTACACCTTC.

The chain carries TRBV18 and TRBJ1-2; a possible D gene is TRBD1 (5 bases). CDR3 length equals 14 residues. V lost 3 bases, J lost 4 bases, and 12 bases lay in between. Germline CDR1 reads KGHSH; CDR2 reads LQKENI. The CDR3 nucleotides read TGTGCCAGCTCACCCTCGGGGGAAGGCTATGGCTACACCTTC. Translating it yields CASSPSGEGYGYTF.

This clone was seen more than once but under ten times. Here the CDR3 reads CASTPGQGTFYEQYF. In DNA form, the CDR3 reads TGTGCCAGCACACCCGGACAGGGGACGTTCTACGAGCAGTACTTC. The chain joins TRBV7-8 to TRBJ2-7, with 9 bases aligning to TRBD1. The CDR3 totals 15 residues. The germline CDR1 and CDR2 sequences are SGHVS and FQNEAQ. V lost 7 bases and J lost 3; bases outside the gene matches: 10.

The chain combines TRBV5-1 with TRBJ1-1, with 9 bases identical to TRBD1. This CDR3 is built from 16 residues. The germline CDR1 and CDR2 sequences are SGHRS and YFSETQ. V lost 5 bases, J lost 4 bases, and 12 bases stayed unmatched. CDR3 sequence: CASRITGGEISTEAFF. CDR3 coding DNA: TGCGCCAGCAGAATTACAGGGGGCGAAATTAGCACTGAAGCTTTCTTT.

This chain joins TRBV27 and TRBJ1-2; TRBD1 might be the D (5 bases). With 2 bases removed from V and 4 bases from J, the gap between germline ends came to 11 bases. CDR3 length equals 14 residues. Germline loops: CDR1 MNHEY, CDR2 SMNVEV (reference sequence). Written as DNA, the CDR3 is TGTGCCAGCAGTTTAGGCGGGACCGCCTATGGCTACACCTTC. It yields the protein CASSLGGTAYGYTF.

The table lists this clone with a count of one. In DNA form, the CDR3 reads TGCGCCAGCAGCCTGCCGGGGTTCGATGAGACCCAGTACTTC. As protein: CASSLPGFDETQYF. The chain uses TRBV4-1 and TRBJ2-5; the D gene is possibly TRBD2 (5 bases). V dropped 4 bases and J dropped 5 bases, with 14 bases sitting between them. Per the germline V gene, CDR1 is MGHRA and CDR2 is YSYEKL. There are 14 residues in the CDR3.

CDR3 DNA: TGTGCCAGCAGCCCCGGGACTAGCGGGAACACCGGGGAGCTGTTTTTT. Translation gives CASSPGTSGNTGELFF. The chain has TRBV11-2 and TRBJ2-2; the match to TRBD2 covers 11 bases. After removal of 5 bases from V and 1 base from J, the junction contained 3 bases not matched to a gene. Germline V gene lookup returns CDR1 SGHAT and CDR2 FQNNGV. The CDR3 totals 16 residues.

The V call is TRBV2, the J call TRBJ2-4, with D maybe TRBD1 (5 bases). The CDR3 contains 19 residues. The germline V gene encodes CDR1 SNHLY and CDR2 FYNNEI. Trimming took off 8 bases at V and 5 bases at J, with 31 bases between the two ends. The CDR3 sequence: CASGASQQWAGIRQNIQYF. The CDR3 coding sequence is TGTGCCAGCGGGGCCAGCCAGCAGTGGGCAGGGATACGGCAAAACATTCAGTACTTC.

The chain joins TRBV5-1 to TRBJ2-5; a possible D gene is TRBD2 (5 bases). The J call is uncertain, as TRBJ2-7 better fits the DNA end. CDR1 is SGHRS and CDR2 is YFSETQ in the germline V gene. The CDR3 length is 12 residues. CDR3 bases: TGCGCCAGCAGCTTAGGTGGGAGCGAGCAGTACTTC. Translated: CASSLGGSEQYF.

The V call is TRBV7-8, the J call TRBJ1-2; D is undetermined. Germline V CDR1 and CDR2: SGHVS, FQNEAQ. CDR3 length: 13 amino acids. V was shortened by 7 bases and J by 0 bases, with 9 bases between the two germline ends. In DNA, the CDR3 is TGTGCCAGCACCCCTGGCTCTAACTATGGCTACACCTTC. Translated, it gives CASTPGSNYGYTF.

J is TRBJ1-2 and V is TRBV9; D unresolved. Germline-derived CDR1 and CDR2 are SGDLS and YYNGEE. This CDR3 region has 15 residues. Trimming cost V 4 bases and J 8 bases, with 21 bases left between them. CDR3 protein: CASSPRGGRITGYTF. The CDR3 DNA reads TGTGCCAGCAGCCCCCGGGGAGGGAGAATAACGGGCTACACCTTC.

The rearrangement uses TRBV19 and TRBJ2-5, with a tentative D call TRBD2 (6 bases). This CDR3 spans 13 amino acids. In germline, CDR1 is LNHDA, CDR2 SQIVND (reference sequence). Trimming cost V 5 bases and J 2 bases, with 9 bases left between them. CDR3 sequence: CASSRTTQETQYF. Here the CDR3 DNA reads TGTGCCAGTAGTCGGACTACACAAGAGACCCAGTACTTC.

The chain combines TRBV29-1 with TRBJ2-7; 11 nucleotides line up with TRBD2. With V trimmed by 2 bases and J by 2 bases, 5 bases remained unmatched. From germline, CDR1 is SQVTM and CDR2 ANQGSEA. The CDR3 runs to 15 residues. The CDR3 nucleotides are TGCAGCGTTGAAATGACTAGCGGGAATGCCTACGAGCAGTACTTC. Translated, it gives CSVEMTSGNAYEQYF.